This T cell receptor beta chain was observed in a study of blood T cell repertoires in COVID-19. As for the study in general: Sites in the United States, Italy and Spain provided acute and convalescent COVID-19 samples. Sources were T cells, B-cell-depleted T cells, or PBMCs; the material itself was cDNA or gDNA.

TCRdb's copy holds only in-frame clones and misses some; the assay was immunoSEQ multiplex PCR. This sample has 57,000 or so clones, with 65% to 80% found just once. This clone is deemed medium-sized (0.01 to 0.1%). Germline V gene lookup returns CDR1 SGDLS and CDR2 YYNGEE. The V gene lost 0 bases and the J gene lost 2 bases, with 11 bases spanning the gap. The CDR3 runs to 15 residues. The rearrangement links TRBV9 to TRBJ1-1, with no clear D. The clonotype originates from a woman aged 80 or over with active or convalescent COVID-19. Sequencing used peripheral blood. DNA of the CDR3: TGTGCCAGCAGCGTAGAGTTGGCGGGAAACACTGAAGCTTTCTTT. This encodes CASSVELAGNTEAFF.